One and the same sample provided the 13 T cell receptor beta chains below, sequenced in a study of blood T cell repertoires in COVID-19. Using immunoSEQ multiplex PCR, the repertoire was profiled, and TCRdb retains in-frame clones only, with some absent. The sample has about 80,000 clones, around 82% seen once; the top ten hold roughly a third. Sequenced material: peripheral blood. The receptor source for this set is a man in his 60s with COVID-19, enrolled during active disease.

In this sample, this clone turned up once. V and J are TRBV6-6 and TRBJ2-6; D is uncertain. Germline CDR1 reads MNHNY; CDR2 reads SVGAGI (reference sequence). V dropped 5 bases and J dropped 0 bases, with 14 bases sitting between them. The CDR3 extends over 17 amino acids. CDR3 in amino acids: CASSRPTVDSGANVLTF. As DNA, the CDR3 is TGTGCCAGCAGTCGACCCACGGTAGACTCTGGGGCCAACGTCCTGACTTTC.

CDR3 bases: TGTGCCACCAGCCCAGGGGGCTTCCCTGAGACCCAGTACTTC. It is translated as CATSPGGFPETQYF. The chain couples TRBV24-1 to TRBJ2-5; 8 nucleotides match TRBD1. The CDR3 is 14 amino acids. Germline loops: CDR1 KGHDR, CDR2 SFDVKD. Trimming removed 7 bases from V and 5 bases from J; junction bases left unmatched: 8.

V is TRBV7-2 and J is TRBJ2-5; TRBD2 matches at 13 bases. Per the germline V gene, CDR1 is SGHTA and CDR2 is FQGNSA. The CDR3 has 14 amino acids. V dropped 6 bases and J dropped 5; count of bases not matched to a gene: 3. CDR3 residues: CASSLLAGGETQYF. CDR3 bases: TGTGCCAGCAGTTTACTAGCGGGAGGGGAGACCCAGTACTTC.

The rearrangement links TRBV7-6 to TRBJ2-7, with D possibly matching TRBD2 (5 bases). The V end was cut by 1 base, the J end by 5 bases, with 15 bases between. The CDR3 totals 15 residues. Germline V gives CDR1 SGHVS, CDR2 FNYEAQ. The CDR3: CASSLEALGHHEQYF. CDR3 in DNA: TGTGCCAGCAGCTTAGAGGCACTAGGCCACCACGAGCAGTACTTC. Together with reference TRBV7-6 and TRBJ2-7, the CDR3 gives the full variable domain: GAGVSQSPRYKVTKRGQDVALRCDPISGHVSLYWYRQALGQGPEFLTYFNYEAQQDKSGLPNDRFSAERPEGSISTLTIQRTEQRDSAMYRCASSLEALGHHEQYFGPGTRLTVT.

V and J are TRBV24-1 and TRBJ2-1; 13 bases match TRBD2. The CDR3 has 13 residues. Germline trimming cut 10 bases from V and 8 bases from J; bases unmatched to any gene: 4. Germline assignment: CDR1 KGHDR and CDR2 SFDVKD. CDR3 DNA sequence: TGTGCCACGGGACTAGCGGGGTTGGATGAGCAGTTCTTC. Translated: CATGLAGLDEQFF.

The rearrangement links TRBV7-3 to TRBJ2-7, with D possibly TRBD2 on 5 matching bases. V dropped 1 base and J dropped 5 bases, with 12 bases sitting between them. This CDR3 is 14 amino acids long. Germline CDR1 is SGHTA and CDR2 is FQGTGA. Written as DNA, the CDR3 is TGTGCCAGCAGCTTAAGTCCTAGCTCAGACGAGCAGTACTTC. It codes for CASSLSPSSDEQYF.

This chain uses TRBV27 with TRBJ2-7; tentative D call: TRBD1 (5 bases). The CDR3 sequence is 14 residues long. V lost 5 bases and J lost 4, with 15 bases in between. CDR1 and CDR2 from the germline V gene are MNHEY and SMNVEV (reference sequence). The DNA for the CDR3 is TGTGCCAGCAGTAAAGGGGTACCAGGGTACGAGCAGTACTTC. Translating it yields CASSKGVPGYEQYF.

The chain has TRBV12-3 or TRBV12-4 and TRBJ2-1; D remains ambiguous. Trimming cost V 1 base and J 7 bases, with 5 bases left between them. This CDR3 is built from 12 residues. The CDR3 is CASSLDRNEQFF. The CDR3 DNA reads as TGTGCCAGCAGTTTAGACAGAAATGAGCAGTTCTTC.

V gene TRBV30 combines with J gene TRBJ2-6; a weak D match, TRBD1 (6 bases). From germline, CDR1 is GTSNPN and CDR2 SVGIG (reference sequence). This CDR3 has 15 amino acids. V shed 0 bases and J shed 0 bases, with 6 bases lying between them. The CDR3: CAWSVDSSGANVLTF. DNA for the CDR3: TGTGCCTGGAGTGTGGACAGCTCTGGGGCCAACGTCCTGACTTTC.

The chain employs TRBV3-1 (or the pseudogene TRBV3-2) and TRBJ1-1, with D maybe TRBD1 (6 bases). Per the germline V gene, CDR1 is LGHDT and CDR2 is YNNKEL (reference sequence). Trimming removed 3 bases at V and 3 bases at J, with 20 bases between. This CDR3 has 17 residues. In DNA, the CDR3 is TGTGCCAGCAGCCACCCATTGGACAGTCACCCGTACACTGAAGCTTTCTTT. Translating it yields CASSHPLDSHPYTEAFF.

The rearrangement joins TRBV7-2 to TRBJ2-5; 10 bases fit TRBD1. This CDR3 is 13 amino acids long. J lost 5 bases, V lost 7 bases, and 4 bases had no gene match. Germline V CDR1 and CDR2: SGHTA, FQGNSA. CDR3 loop: CASTRDRGETQYF. For the CDR3, the DNA is TGTGCCAGCACCCGGGACAGGGGTGAGACCCAGTACTTC.

This chain connects TRBV5-4 to TRBJ2-3; TRBD2 agrees at 10 bases. The germline gives CDR1 SGHNT, CDR2 YYREEE (reference sequence). The ends lost 4 bases at V and 2 bases at J; junction bases unmatched: 7. The CDR3 consists of 16 residues. The CDR3 here is CASSDQREGPTDTQYF. The DNA for the CDR3 is TGTGCCAGCAGCGACCAGCGGGAGGGCCCCACAGATACGCAGTATTTT. The full variable domain, completed using reference TRBV5-4 and TRBJ2-3, is ETGVTQSPTHLIKTRGQQVTLRCSSQSGHNTVSWYQQALGQGPQFIFQYYREEENGRGNFPPRFSGLQFPNYSSELNVNALELDDSALYLCASSDQREGPTDTQYFGPGTRLTVL.

The chain employs TRBV7-3 and TRBJ2-1, with TRBD2 matching over 8 bases. Germline V gives CDR1 SGHTA, CDR2 FQGTGA. The CDR3 has 16 residues. J was trimmed by 4 bases and V by 5 bases; bases with no gene match: 10. Here the CDR3 reads CASSALPAGGYNEQFF. CDR3 nucleotide sequence: TGTGCCAGCAGCGCACTTCCGGCGGGGGGATACAATGAGCAGTTCTTC.